The T cell receptor (beta chain) under discussion was sequenced for a study of TIL therapy for anti-PD-1-resistant metastatic lung cancer. Study outcomes and limitations: TIL clonotype persistence in blood showed no apparent association with response.

The immunoSEQ assay was v3. Each library reached 1.5 million to 2.5 million read pairs, or about 5-6 million at deep level. Method: immunoSEQ multiplex PCR; TCRdb's copy keeps in-frame clones and lacks some. The sample lists around 50,000 clones, 73% occurring once. Described time point: pre-treatment sample, taken before nivolumab and TIL therapy. Patients were adults with stage 4 NSCLC. This CDR3 is built from 14 residues. CDR1 is MDHEN and CDR2 is SYDVKM in the germline V gene. The V segment lost 7 bases and the J segment 4 bases; nucleotides outside the gene matches: 9. Regarding this clone: Antigen specificity is unknown.

The receptor was derived from a person between 25 and 80 years old with non-small cell lung cancer. The gene calls are TRBV28 and TRBJ2-7; 8 nucleotides agree with TRBD2. This specimen was blood, taken at baseline. The CDR3 is CASKDGGGKYEQYF. DNA of the CDR3: TGTGCCAGCAAGGACGGGGGGGGAAAATACGAGCAGTACTTC.